A single T cell receptor (beta chain) is shown here with its context. These data belong to a study of T-cell reconstitution after alpha-beta-depleted transplantation in children. The CDR3 loop spans 13 amino acids. Deletions cut 4 bases from V and 1 base from J, with 8 bases between. The V gene's germline CDR1 is SGHTS and CDR2 YDEGEE. Unique molecular identifiers were used to barcode this TCRbeta library. TCRdb ran MiXCR on the PCR reads and lists one entry per CDR3 protein. This table holds 900,000 or so distinct CDR3 sequences, 16% found once. Specimen: PBMCs, mostly from graft donor cells, collected 360 days after TCRalphabeta/CD19-depleted stem cell transplant. The sequence derives from a male patient between 10 and 17 years old who had a stem cell transplant for acute lymphoblastic leukemia, so the T cells may come from the graft donor. The chain combines TRBV5-8 with TRBJ1-2; D ambiguous. The CDR3 DNA follows: TGTGCCAGCAGCCCCGGGAATAACTATGGCTACACCTTC. Translation: CASSPGNNYGYTF.